This T cell receptor beta chain was retrieved from a study of beta chain features in type 1 diabetes. Study-wide results and limits: A cDNA-based sequencing approach could over-represent cells with high TCR expression. Patients and controls would share equally any PCR tilt toward shorter templates.

In regard to this clone: Its antigen is still unknown.

Germline V gives CDR1 SGDLS, CDR2 YYNGEE. Between the trimmed V and J ends, which lost 2 bases and 5 bases, there was a span of 15 bases. This CDR3 is 15 amino acids long. Sequenced material consisted of expressed TCRB transcripts (all of the isolated RNA was reverse transcribed). The average read count of naive, central memory and regulatory T cell samples was approximately 3.5 million. The assay was immunoSEQ multiplex PCR, and TCRdb's table has in-frame clones only and misses some. The repertoire holds 400,000 to 450,000 clones, with 11% to 15% as singletons. V gene TRBV9 combines with J gene TRBJ2-3; no clear D gene. This receptor was obtained from a man aged 25-45 years in good health. Input material: naive CD4+ T cells from blood. CDR3 nucleotides: TGTGCCAGCAGCGTCGAAGAGTTCAGGAGAGATACGCAGTATTTT. Its protein is CASSVEEFRRDTQYF.